This section outlines one T cell receptor (beta chain) sequence together with its context. This sample is drawn from a study of blood T cell repertoires in COVID-19. Overall study context: Spain, Italy and the United States supplied samples that represented acute and convalescent COVID-19. The cDNA or gDNA used as material had been derived from T cells, B-cell-depleted T cells, or PBMCs.

Per the original methods: Amplified reference gene primers provided the basis for estimating nucleated cell counts. The data were produced by immunoSEQ multiplex PCR, yet TCRdb's version contains in-frame clones alone and is incomplete. V and J calls plus clone size are reproduced from that table; the DNA served to infer D and trimming. The sample holds over 200,000 clones; around four fifths are singletons and the top ten take just over 8.5%. Per the germline V gene, CDR1 is MNHNS and CDR2 is SASEGT. The CDR3 length is 13 residues. Trimming took 3 bases from V and 9 from J; bases not matched to a gene: 4.

The chain combines TRBV6-1 with TRBJ1-4, with 7 bases lining up with TRBD1. Sequences were obtained from peripheral blood. The source is a man aged 35-49 years with active or convalescent COVID-19. CDR3 DNA: TGTGCCAGCAGTGACAACAGGGGCCAAAAACTGTTTTTT. Protein product: CASSDNRGQKLFF.